The T cell receptor (beta chain) described here comes from a study of CD8 T cells in ankylosing spondylitis. Overall study results and limits: A TCR beta motif of about 8 highly homologous variants seemed to mark ankylosing spondylitis blood.

About this clonotype: What it recognizes is unknown.

Construction of TCR beta libraries was performed using quantitative 5'-RACE with molecular barcodes. TCRdb re-called the 5' RACE reads through MiXCR, storing one row per CDR3 protein. The table has a few hundred thousand distinct CDR3 sequences, approximately 17% seen once. The source is a male donor with ankylosing spondylitis. Sequencing used blood, either unsorted or a sorted T cell fraction (not recorded which).

CDR3: CASSSIRPGSYNEQFF. In DNA, the CDR3 is TGTGCCAGCAGCTCAATAAGACCCGGCTCCTACAATGAGCAGTTCTTC. The chain uses TRBV7-9 and TRBJ2-1; D is ambiguous. CDR3 length: 16 amino acids. V shed 4 bases and J shed 0 bases, with 13 bases lying between them. Germline lookup yields CDR1 SEHNR and CDR2 FQNEAQ (reference sequence).